The sequence of this TCR beta chain was determined in a study of identical twins (dated by TCRdb to the mid-2010s). About the investigation overall: To test whether fetal clonotypes persist, the study used deep sequencing on TCR alpha and beta repertoires from monozygotic twins, unrelated adults of various ages, and cord blood. To rule out contamination, replicate twin experiments were performed at different times with different library preparation protocols. What the work shows at the level of the full study, not this receptor alone: Recombination models systematically underestimated out-of-frame TCR alpha sharing in monozygotic twins but agreed with sharing between unrelated individuals. Abundant cord blood beta clonotypes carried fewer insertions; young adult naive repertoires showed a weaker similar trend, while memory repertoires showed none. Compared with coincidental sharing between unrelated individuals, out-of-frame TCR alpha sequences shared between twins showed an excess of sequences with low generation probability. Invariant T cells such as MAIT and iNKT could partly confound zero-insertion analyses, although diverse VJ usage argued against such confounding for most clonotypes. Because the same donors could not be followed over many years, the conclusions relied on cross-sectional statistical analysis. In beta out-of-frame sequences, excess twin sharing was weaker, because having fewer shared sequences lowered the signal-to-noise ratio.

The library was prepared using 5' RACE. Data came from an Illumina HiSeq 2000. Template switching introduced a universal primer binding site; the final cDNA contained a unique molecular identifier, enabling accurate counting of TCR cDNA molecules. Specific primers in the conserved constant-segment region were used to synthesize first-strand cDNA for TCR alpha and beta chains. To control for contamination, every cDNA library was double barcoded, receiving both a SMART-Mk sample barcode and Illumina barcodes. Two successive PCR steps introduced TruSeq adapter sequences along with Illumina sample barcodes. The TCR alpha and beta cDNA libraries were sequenced on the Illumina HiSeq platform using custom primers. Processing in the source paper ran as follows. Unique molecular identifiers were extracted from raw reads with MiGEC, and CDR3 positions were determined with MiXCR. For each individual, recombination models were inferred using an EM algorithm with the repgenHMM and IGoR tools. The tcR package in R was used for shared clonotype analysis, with sharing normalized by the product of cloneset sizes. Out-of-frame nonproductive sequences were analyzed to study raw recombination free of thymic and clonal selection effects. TCRdb reanalyzed the raw reads on its own, using fastp at Q25 for trimming and MiXCR for clone calling, and kept in-frame beta chains. Merged by CDR3 protein, the rows form single entries marked with the most common genes and DNA. These V and J calls originate from TCRdb's pipeline instead of the authors' own analysis. The sample data list 400,000 to 600,000 distinct CDR3 sequences, and more than 20% of these were observed just once. Approximately 0.52% of the sample is taken by the ten largest.

Concerning this clonotype: Its binding antigen is unknown. A junction end diverges from the germline sequence, so it may reflect a read error.

All donors were healthy Caucasians. Three pairs of female monozygotic twins, all aged about 18 to 30 years, made up the twin cohort. CD4+ and CD8+ T cell populations were isolated with positive isolation kits from Invitrogen. The CDR3, cysteine through phenylalanine, is 12 amino acids long. The CDR3 DNA has 36 bases and is translated from base 1. The germline V gene (reference sequence) yields DFQATT for CDR1 and SNEGSKA for CDR2. These sequences were also reported in another study, on yellow fever vaccine responses in identical twins. The second paper states: According to the authors, the vaccine-induced T cell response in identical twins seemed to be partly convergent and partly specific to each individual. In identical twins, the study followed T cell clones that responded to the vaccine with precision.

The receptor's source is a woman between 18 and 29 years old in good health. The rearrangement joined TRBV20-1 to TRBJ2-5; tentative D gene TRBD2, with 6 bases matching. The sequenced sample was CD4+ T cells sorted from blood. The CDR3 here reads CSAKEAAGPNKF. The nucleotide sequence is TGCAGTGCAAAGGAAGCGGCGGGGCCGAATAAATTC.